This T cell receptor (beta chain) derives from a study of CD8+ T cells in alopecia areata. Study-wide results and limits: When scalp samples are sequenced, resident alphabeta T cells of normal skin are also captured.

Following extraction, RNA underwent reverse transcription to cDNA, which served as the sequencing template. The assay was immunoSEQ multiplex PCR, and TCRdb's table has in-frame clones only and misses some. The table lists 200,000 to 250,000 clones, around three fifths of them singletons. This clone occurred a few times. The antigen remains undetermined. The CDR3 length is 13 residues. Germline lookup yields CDR1 SGDLS and CDR2 YYNGEE. Between the trimmed V and J ends, which lost 0 bases and 5 bases, there was a span of 8 bases. The chain combines TRBV9 with TRBJ2-5; D not resolved. The sequencing used CD4+ T cells sorted from blood, collected at week 0. This TCR was sampled from a human donor with alopecia areata. CDR3 residues: CASSVGRAETQYF. The CDR3 nucleotides are TGTGCCAGCAGCGTAGGTAGGGCTGAGACCCAGTACTTC.